The entry below gives a single T cell receptor (beta chain) sequence along with its context. Its antigen is not identified. The data were obtained in a study of T-cell reconstitution after alpha-beta-depleted transplantation in children. Findings and limits, study-wide: Surviving recipient T cells and thymic progenitors produced the high day-60 TCRbeta diversity seen in some patients. Newly produced T cells mostly accounted for T-cell counts and diversity one year post-transplant. Expanded graft clones, several hundred of them, were reportedly the source of alpha-beta T cells about two months after transplant.

Trimming stripped 8 bases from V and 3 bases from J, with 16 bases between. The CDR3 has 14 amino acids. Unique molecular identifiers tagged the TCRbeta library. TCRdb re-analysed the PCR reads in MiXCR, keeping a single row per CDR3 protein. The data show fewer than 350,000 distinct CDR3 sequences, about 9.4% seen once. The chain is built from TRBV12-3 or TRBV12-4 and TRBJ1-1; perhaps TRBD1 as D (6 bases). This specimen consisted of PBMCs, obtained before TCRalphabeta/CD19-depleted stem cell transplant. The TCR sequence derives from a boy under two years old with acute myeloid leukemia, due to receive a stem cell transplant. This CDR3 is CASRHGQRYTEAFF. CDR3 in DNA: TGTGCCAGCCGACATGGACAGAGATACACTGAAGCTTTCTTT.